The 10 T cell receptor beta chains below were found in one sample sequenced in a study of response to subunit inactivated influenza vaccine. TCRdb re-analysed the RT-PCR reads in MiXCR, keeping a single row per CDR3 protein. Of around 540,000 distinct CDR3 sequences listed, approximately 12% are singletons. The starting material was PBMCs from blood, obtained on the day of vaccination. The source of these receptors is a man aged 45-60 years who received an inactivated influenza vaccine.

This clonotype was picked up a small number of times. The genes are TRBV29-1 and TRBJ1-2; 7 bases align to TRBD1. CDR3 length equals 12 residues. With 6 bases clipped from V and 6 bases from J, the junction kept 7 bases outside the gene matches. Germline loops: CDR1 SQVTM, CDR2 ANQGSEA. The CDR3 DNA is TGCAGCGTCGGGGACAGTAGTGATGGCTACACCTTC. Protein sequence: CSVGDSSDGYTF.

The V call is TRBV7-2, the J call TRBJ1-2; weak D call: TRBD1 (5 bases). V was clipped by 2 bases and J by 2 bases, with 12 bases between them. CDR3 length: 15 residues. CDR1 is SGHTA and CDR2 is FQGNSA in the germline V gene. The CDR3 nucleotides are TGTGCCAGCAGCTTATTGAGAGGGGCCAACTATGGCTACACCTTC. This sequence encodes CASSLLRGANYGYTF.

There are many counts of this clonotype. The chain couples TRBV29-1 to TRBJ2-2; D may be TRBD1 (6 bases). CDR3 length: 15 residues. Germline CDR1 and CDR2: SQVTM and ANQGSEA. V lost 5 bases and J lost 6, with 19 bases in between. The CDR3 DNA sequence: TGCAGCGTTTCGGGCCTTCTTGGGACATCCGGGGAGCTGTTTTTT. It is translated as CSVSGLLGTSGELFF.

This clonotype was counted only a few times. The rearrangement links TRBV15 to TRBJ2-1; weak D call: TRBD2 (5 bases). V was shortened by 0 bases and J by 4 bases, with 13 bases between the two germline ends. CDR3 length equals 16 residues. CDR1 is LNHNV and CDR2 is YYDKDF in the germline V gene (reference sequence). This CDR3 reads CATSRETTGFYNEQFF. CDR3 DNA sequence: TGTGCCACCAGCAGAGAGACTACGGGATTTTACAATGAGCAGTTCTTC.

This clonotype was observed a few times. This CDR3 is CASSWGQWGNTEAFF. Written as DNA, the CDR3 is TGTGCCAGCAGCTGGGGACAGTGGGGGAACACTGAAGCTTTCTTT. This chain links TRBV5-5 with TRBJ1-1; 7 nucleotides agree with TRBD1. Losses at the gene ends were 3 bases for V and 1 base for J; bases not matched to a gene: 6. The CDR3 spans 15 residues. CDR1 is SGHKS and CDR2 is YYEKEE in the germline V gene (reference sequence).

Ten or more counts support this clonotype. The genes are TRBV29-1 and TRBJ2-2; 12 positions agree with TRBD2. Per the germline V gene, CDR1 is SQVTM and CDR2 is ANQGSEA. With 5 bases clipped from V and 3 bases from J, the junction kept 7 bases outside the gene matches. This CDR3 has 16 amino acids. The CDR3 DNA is TGCAGCGTTCGGACTAGCGGGAAATCGGACACCGGGGAGCTGTTTTTT. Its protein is CSVRTSGKSDTGELFF.

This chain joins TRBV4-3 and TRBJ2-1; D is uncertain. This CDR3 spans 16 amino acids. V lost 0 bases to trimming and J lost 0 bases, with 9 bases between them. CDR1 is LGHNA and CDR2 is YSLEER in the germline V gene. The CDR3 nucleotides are TGCGCCAGCAGCCAAGATCAGATCGGCTCCTACAATGAGCAGTTCTTC. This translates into CASSQDQIGSYNEQFF.

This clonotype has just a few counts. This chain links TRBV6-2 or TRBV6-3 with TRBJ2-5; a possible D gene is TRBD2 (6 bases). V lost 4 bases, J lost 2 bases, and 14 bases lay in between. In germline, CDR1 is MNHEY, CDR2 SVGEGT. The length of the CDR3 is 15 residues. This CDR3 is CASSSIGGLQETQYF. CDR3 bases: TGTGCCAGCAGTTCAATCGGAGGACTACAAGAGACCCAGTACTTC.

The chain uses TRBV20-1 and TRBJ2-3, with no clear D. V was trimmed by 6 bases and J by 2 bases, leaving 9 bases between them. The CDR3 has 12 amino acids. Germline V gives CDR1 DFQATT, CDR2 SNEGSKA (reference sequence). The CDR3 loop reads CSAPTSTDTQYF. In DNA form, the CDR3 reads TGCAGTGCCCCAACCTCCACAGATACGCAGTATTTT.

The CDR3 nucleotides are TGTGCCAGCAGCAACAGGGCGGGGGCTAGAGGCCCCTCCTACGAGCAGTACTTC. It translates to CASSNRAGARGPSYEQYF. The gene calls are TRBV3-1 and TRBJ2-7; D possibly corresponds to TRBD2 (7 bases). CDR3 length: 18 amino acids. Germline V gene data show CDR1 as LGHDT and CDR2 as YNNKEL (reference sequence). The ends were cut back, 5 bases at V and 0 bases at J, with 23 bases in the middle.